Presented here are 19 T cell receptor beta chains from one specimen sequenced in a study of T cell repertoires in cytomegalovirus infection. A single record per CDR3 protein comes from TCRdb applying MiXCR to the reads. The table includes 250,000 or so distinct CDR3 sequences, approximately 13% detected once. Sample: PBMCs. Source of these receptors: a human donor in good health (CMV status not recorded). Some clones in this sample may be carry-over from other donors' samples.

This clonotype has ten or more counts. The chain joins TRBV2 to TRBJ2-1; D not certain. CDR3 length equals 14 residues. CDR1 is SNHLY, CDR2 FYNNEI, per germline. V lost 3 bases and J lost 9, with 15 bases in between. The CDR3 DNA is TGTGCCAGCAGTGAGCCGGTCACCCTGGGTGAGCAGTTCTTC. It is translated as CASSEPVTLGEQFF.

The sample holds many counts of this clonotype. The CDR3 DNA reads TGTGCCAGCACCCTTGGGGGGGGCAGCAATGAGCAGTTCTTC. It yields the protein CASTLGGGSNEQFF. V usage is TRBV12-3 or TRBV12-4 and J usage is TRBJ2-1, with D possibly matching TRBD2 (7 bases). V dropped 7 bases and J dropped 6 bases, with 16 bases sitting between them. This CDR3 region has 14 residues.

Ten or more counts support this clonotype. V gene TRBV6-1 combines with J gene TRBJ2-5; TRBD2 matches at 9 bases. In germline, CDR1 is MNHNS, CDR2 SASEGT. V was pared by 5 bases and J by 5 bases, with 18 bases of the junction left unmatched. The CDR3 spans 18 residues. The CDR3 coding sequence is TGTGCCAGCAGTTCCCCTAGTAGGAAAGCGGGGGGCCGGGAGACCCAGTACTTC. Translating gives CASSSPSRKAGGRETQYF.

This clonotype was recorded many times. The rearrangement joins TRBV6-5 to TRBJ2-1; 9 bases match TRBD2. J was trimmed by 8 bases and V by 5 bases; bases with no gene match: 13. From germline, CDR1 is MNHEY and CDR2 SVGAGI. This CDR3 comprises 16 residues. CDR3: CASSGGTSGSHHEQFF. The CDR3 bases are TGTGCCAGCAGTGGGGGAACTAGCGGGTCGCACCATGAGCAGTTCTTC.

This clonotype was recorded at least ten times. V is TRBV20-1 and J is TRBJ2-5, with TRBD2 matching over 8 bases. CDR3 length equals 15 residues. The trim removed 3 bases at V and 4 bases at J, leaving 10 bases unmatched. Looked up from germline, CDR1 is DFQATT and CDR2 is SNEGSKA (reference sequence). This CDR3 is CSASRGSGSAETQYF. The CDR3 DNA is TGCAGTGCTAGCAGGGGAAGCGGGAGTGCAGAGACCCAGTACTTC.

The V call is TRBV29-1, the J call TRBJ2-1; 9 bases map to TRBD2. Trimming removed 1 base from V and 5 bases from J; junction bases left unmatched: 9. The CDR3 is 16 residues long. Germline CDR1 and CDR2: SQVTM and ANQGSEA. Here the CDR3 DNA reads TGCAGCGTTGAAGCCTCAGCGGGGGGCAGACACAATGAGCAGTTCTTC. Protein sequence: CSVEASAGGRHNEQFF.

This clonotype was counted many times. This chain uses TRBV28 with TRBJ1-1, with 9 bases lining up with TRBD1. Losses at the gene ends were 5 bases for V and 5 bases for J; bases not matched to a gene: 6. Per the germline V gene, CDR1 is MDHEN and CDR2 is SYDVKM. The CDR3 has 14 amino acids. CDR3 loop: CASSLTGGRTEAFF. As DNA, the CDR3 is TGTGCCAGCAGTCTGACAGGGGGGAGGACTGAAGCTTTCTTT.

The gene calls are TRBV5-6 and TRBJ2-7; 12 bases agree with TRBD2. Losses at the gene ends were 4 bases for V and 4 bases for J; bases not matched to a gene: 6. The germline V gene encodes CDR1 SGHDT and CDR2 YYEEEE. The CDR3 extends over 15 amino acids. DNA for the CDR3: TGTGCCAGCAGCGTAGGACTAGCGGGGACTTACGAGCAGTACTTC. Translation: CASSVGLAGTYEQYF.

The rearrangement links TRBV9 to TRBJ1-1, with D perhaps matching TRBD1 (6 bases). Germline assignment: CDR1 SGDLS and CDR2 YYNGEE. Trimming took 3 bases from V and 3 from J, leaving 15 bases between them. The CDR3 spans 15 residues. CDR3 coding DNA: TGTGCCAGCAGCGCCCAACCGGGACAATACACTGAAGCTTTCTTT. It translates to CASSAQPGQYTEAFF.

This clonotype occurred a few times. The chain recombines TRBV6-2 or TRBV6-3 with TRBJ2-1; D is undetermined. The V and J ends lost 5 bases and 8 bases respectively, with 10 bases between them. CDR3 length equals 12 residues. The germline CDR1 and CDR2 sequences are MNHEY and SVGEGT. The CDR3 loop reads CASSLDDYEQFF. CDR3 DNA sequence: TGTGCCAGCAGTCTAGACGACTATGAGCAGTTCTTC.

The J gene is TRBJ2-7, the V gene TRBV2; the D gene is possibly TRBD1 (5 bases). This CDR3 region has 13 residues. Germline V gene sequence: CDR1 SNHLY, CDR2 FYNNEI. V was pared by 6 bases and J by 3 bases, with 12 bases between. The CDR3 loop is CASRPDKNYEQYF. In DNA, the CDR3 is TGTGCCAGCAGGCCGGACAAGAACTACGAGCAGTACTTC. The full variable domain, completed using reference TRBV2 and TRBJ2-7, is EPEVTQTPSHQVTQMGQEVILRCVPISNHLYFYWYRQILGQKVEFLVSFYNNEISEKSEIFDDQFSVERPDGSNFTLKIRSTKLEDSAMYFCASRPDKNYEQYFGPGTRLTVT.

This clonotype was detected many times. V is TRBV14 and J is TRBJ2-7, with 10 bases lining up with TRBD1. CDR1 and CDR2 (germline): SGHDN, FVKESK. With 6 bases clipped from V and 0 bases from J, the junction kept 8 bases outside the gene matches. The CDR3 contains 16 residues. The CDR3 DNA is TGTGCCAGCAGTCGGACAGGGGGACCCTACTCCTACGAGCAGTACTTC. Its protein is CASSRTGGPYSYEQYF.

This clonotype came up many times. This sequence joins TRBV10-3 and TRBJ1-6; 7 bases map to TRBD1. The CDR3 has 14 residues. CDR1 and CDR2 from the germline V gene are ENHRY and SYGVKD. Trimming at V came to 3 bases and at J to 10 bases, leaving 6 bases not matched to a gene. In nucleotides, the CDR3 is TGTGCCATCAGTGAATCAGGGGGTAACTCACCCCTCCACTTT. Its translation: CAISESGGNSPLHF.

In its sample, this clonotype was seen a few times. The CDR3 DNA is TGTGCCAGCAGCCAAGCCGGACAGGGAAGGGGCAATGAGCAGTTCTTC. Protein sequence: CASSQAGQGRGNEQFF. The chain joins TRBV3-1 to TRBJ2-1; TRBD1 matches at 8 bases. Unmatched junction bases numbered 8, after V lost 1 base and J lost 6 bases. Germline V gene data show CDR1 as LGHDT and CDR2 as YNNKEL (reference sequence). The CDR3 runs 16 residues.

In its sample, this clonotype was seen a few times. This chain connects TRBV19 to TRBJ1-2; D is possibly TRBD1 (6 bases). The CDR3 is 14 residues long. Per germline, CDR1 LNHDA and CDR2 SQIVND (reference sequence). V lost 6 bases and J 2 bases, leaving 13 bases between the germline ends. This CDR3 is CASRPTGGNYGYTF. The CDR3 nucleotides read TGTGCCAGTAGACCGACAGGAGGCAACTATGGCTACACCTTC.

The J gene is TRBJ2-7, the V gene TRBV5-1, with D perhaps matching TRBD1 or TRBD2 (5 bases each). The CDR3 sequence is 13 residues long. V was trimmed by 4 bases and J by 4 bases, leaving 12 bases between them. Germline CDR1 and CDR2: SGHRS and YFSETQ. The CDR3 here is CASSRDGVYEQYF. The CDR3 DNA reads TGCGCCAGCAGCCGGGACGGAGTTTACGAGCAGTACTTC. The variable domain in full, with the rest retrieved from reference TRBV5-1 and TRBJ2-7, is KAGVTQTPRYLIKTRGQQVTLSCSPISGHRSVSWYQQTPGQGLQFLFEYFSETQRNKGNFPGRFSGRQFSNSRSEMNVSTLELGDSALYLCASSRDGVYEQYFGPGTRLTVT.

This clonotype was detected many times. V gene TRBV19 combines with J gene TRBJ1-1, with TRBD1 as a possible D gene (6 bases). The length of the CDR3 is 11 residues. Germline CDR1 and CDR2: LNHDA and SQIVND (reference sequence). Between the trimmed V and J ends, which lost 6 bases and 6 bases, there was a span of 8 bases. CDR3 DNA: TGTGCCAGTAGAACAGGGCCTGAAGCTTTCTTT. It yields the protein CASRTGPEAFF.

This clonotype was seen many times. The chain recombines TRBV10-3 with TRBJ2-7; no clear D. Germline CDR1 ENHRY, CDR2 SYGVKD. The CDR3 is 12 residues long. Trimming stripped 3 bases from V and 6 bases from J, with 9 bases between. CDR3 region: CAISDTAFEQYF. The CDR3 coding sequence is TGTGCCATCAGTGACACCGCCTTCGAGCAGTACTTC.

This clonotype has ten or more counts. The V gene is TRBV28, the J gene TRBJ2-2; maybe TRBD2 (7 bases). The CDR3 is 15 amino acids. The V gene lost 6 bases and the J gene lost 7 bases, with 18 bases spanning the gap. Looked up from germline, CDR1 is MDHEN and CDR2 is SYDVKM. CDR3 sequence: CASSGGGGIGGELFF. CDR3 nucleotide sequence: TGTGCCAGCAGCGGAGGGGGGGGAATAGGCGGGGAGCTGTTTTTT.